A single sample gave rise to the 19 T cell receptor beta chains below, sequenced in a study of blood T cell repertoires in COVID-19 (dated by TCRdb to 2020 to 2022). Library preparation employed the immunoSEQ multiplex PCR assay. TCRdb re-hosts the immuneACCESS table, in-frame sequences only. Its copies lack some clones; in the studies checked, an unresolved V gene accounts for under half of them, and the cause for the rest is not known. The sample profile shows roughly 360,000 clones; more than 75% of them were found once. The ten largest clones represent over 0.9% of the sample. The sequenced material came from PBMCs or T cells enriched from blood (not recorded which). These receptors were taken from a woman aged 25 to 39 with acute COVID-19.

This sequence joins TRBV6-5 and TRBJ1-1; 7 positions agree with TRBD1. The CDR3 contains 15 residues. From germline, CDR1 is MNHEY and CDR2 SVGAGI. The junction had 11 bases not matched to a gene; V was cut back by 8 bases and J by 2 bases. In nucleotides, the CDR3 is TGTGCCAGCGGTAAAAGGGGACAGCTTAACACTGAAGCTTTCTTT. Its translation is CASGKRGQLNTEAFF.

The V and J genes are TRBV18 and TRBJ2-5, with 7 bases aligning to TRBD1. The CDR3 sequence is 15 residues long. From germline, CDR1 is KGHSH and CDR2 LQKENI. Trimming removed 3 bases from V and 0 bases from J; junction bases left unmatched: 4. CDR3 sequence reads: CASSPNQGDQETQYF. The CDR3 coding sequence is TGTGCCAGCTCACCGAATCAGGGGGACCAAGAGACCCAGTACTTC.

V is TRBV4-1 and J is TRBJ1-5; 8 bases align to TRBD1. The CDR3 has 16 amino acids. V shed 1 base and J 5 bases; nucleotides not matched to a gene: 7. Germline V lookup: CDR1 MGHRA, CDR2 YSYEKL. The CDR3 sequence: CASSQVQGAQDQPQHF. In nucleotides, the CDR3 is TGCGCCAGCAGCCAAGTCCAGGGGGCACAGGATCAGCCCCAGCATTTT.

On this clone itself: This clone may be a read error of a much larger clone one base away. The CDR3 coding sequence is TGTGCCAGCGGCTCGACAGATATGAACACTGAAGCTTTCTTT. Amino acid sequence: CASGSTDMNTEAFF. This sequence joins TRBV11-2 and TRBJ1-1; D is possibly TRBD1 (5 bases). V was shortened by 8 bases and J by 0 bases, with 13 bases between the two germline ends. This CDR3 spans 14 amino acids. The germline V gene encodes CDR1 SGHAT and CDR2 FQNNGV. The complete variable domain, with remaining parts taken from reference TRBV11-2 and TRBJ1-1, reads EAGVAQSPRYKIIEKRQSVAFWCNPISGHATLYWYQQILGQGPKLLIQFQNNGVVDDSQLPKDRFSAERLKGVDSTLKIQPAKLEDSAVYLCASGSTDMNTEAFFGQGTRLTVV.

The chain joins TRBV10-2 to TRBJ2-7; TRBD1 matches at 12 bases. The CDR3 loop spans 17 amino acids. V lost 6 bases, J lost 5 bases, and 14 bases stayed unmatched. Germline V lookup: CDR1 WSHSY, CDR2 SAAADI. The CDR3 protein is CASRAVGGTGGQNEQYF. The CDR3, as DNA: TGCGCCAGCAGAGCGGTCGGGGGGACAGGGGGCCAGAACGAGCAGTACTTC.

The J gene is TRBJ2-7, the V gene TRBV9, with 11 bases that match TRBD2. The junction had 6 bases not matched to a gene; V was cut back by 3 bases and J by 4 bases. The germline V gene has CDR1 SGDLS and CDR2 YYNGEE. The CDR3 sequence is 15 residues long. CDR3 sequence: CASSASGTSGYEQYF. DNA of the CDR3: TGTGCCAGCAGCGCGTCCGGGACTAGCGGTTACGAGCAGTACTTC.

This sequence joins TRBV7-8 and TRBJ2-7, with 7 bases identical to TRBD1. Trimming took 5 bases from V and 0 from J; bases not matched to a gene: 7. Germline CDR1 and CDR2: SGHVS and FQNEAQ. This CDR3 has 15 residues. CDR3: CASSPGQRSSYEQYF. DNA of the CDR3: TGTGCCAGCAGCCCGGGACAGAGGAGCTCCTACGAGCAGTACTTC.

The gene calls are TRBV6-2 or TRBV6-3 and TRBJ1-5; TRBD1 might be the D (6 bases). The CDR3 spans 13 residues. The germline V gene encodes CDR1 MNHEY and CDR2 SVGEGT. V dropped 5 bases and J dropped 4 bases, with 9 bases sitting between them. The CDR3 DNA follows: TGTGCCAGCAGTCTTGACAGGAATCAGCCCCAGCATTTT. Its translation: CASSLDRNQPQHF.

V usage is TRBV28 and J usage is TRBJ1-6; D is unresolved. The CDR3 length is 17 residues. CDR1 is MDHEN, CDR2 SYDVKM, per germline. V shed 1 base and J shed 5 bases, with 15 bases lying between them. The CDR3 region has the DNA TGTGCCAGCAGTTTATTCACGGTTGCACCTAATAATTCACCCCTCCACTTT. This gives the protein CASSLFTVAPNNSPLHF. The variable domain in full, with the rest retrieved from reference TRBV28 and TRBJ1-6, is DVKVTQSSRYLVKRTGEKVFLECVQDMDHENMFWYRQDPGLGLRLIYFSYDVKMKEKGDIPEGYSVSREKKERFSLILESASTNQTSMYLCASSLFTVAPNNSPLHFGNGTRLTVT.

The chain couples TRBV5-1 to TRBJ1-3; 7 positions match TRBD1. This CDR3 contains 14 residues. Per the germline V gene, CDR1 is SGHRS and CDR2 is YFSETQ. The ends lost 0 bases at V and 4 bases at J; junction bases unmatched: 1. The CDR3 protein is CASSLGDSGNTIYF. CDR3 sequence (DNA): TGCGCCAGCAGCTTGGGGGACAGCGGAAACACCATATATTTT.

The J gene is TRBJ1-2, the V gene TRBV5-4; a possible D gene is TRBD1 (5 bases). The CDR3 has 14 amino acids. Between the trimmed V and J ends, which lost 0 bases and 4 bases, there was a span of 10 bases. Germline lookup yields CDR1 SGHNT and CDR2 YYREEE (reference sequence). The CDR3 DNA is TGTGCCAGCAGCTTGGAAGGCAGGGCCTATGGCTACACCTTC. Translation: CASSLEGRAYGYTF.

The gene calls are TRBV7-8 and TRBJ2-7; 8 nucleotides line up with TRBD1. The CDR3 contains 16 residues. Germline CDR1 is SGHVS and CDR2 is FQNEAQ. V shed 5 bases, J shed 0 bases, and the junction held 9 bases outside the gene matches. CDR3 nucleotides: TGTGCCAGCAGCCCCCGACAGGGGATCAGCTCCTACGAGCAGTACTTC. This codes for CASSPRQGISSYEQYF.

The chain is built from TRBV5-5 and TRBJ2-1; the D is unclear. V lost 2 bases, J lost 3 bases, and 18 bases lay in between. Germline V CDR1 and CDR2: SGHKS, YYEKEE (reference sequence). The CDR3 has 17 amino acids. The DNA of the CDR3 is TGTGCCAGCAGCTTTCATTTGACACTGTTGGACTACAATGAGCAGTTCTTC. Its translation is CASSFHLTLLDYNEQFF. The whole variable domain, remainder taken from reference TRBV5-5 and TRBJ2-1, is DAGVTQSPTHLIKTRGQQVTLRCSPISGHKSVSWYQQVLGQGPQFIFQYYEKEERGRGNFPDRFSARQFPNYSSELNVNALLLGDSALYLCASSFHLTLLDYNEQFFGPGTRLTVL.

This clone was picked up one time. This chain links TRBV3-1 (or the pseudogene TRBV3-2) with TRBJ2-5, with a tentative D call TRBD2 (5 bases). Germline V gene data show CDR1 as LGHDT and CDR2 as YNNKEL (reference sequence). The CDR3 contains 14 residues. V was shortened by 4 bases and J by 1 base, with 10 bases between the two germline ends. DNA of the CDR3: TGTGCCAGCAGCCCAGCGGTGGGCCAAGAGACCCAGTACTTC. Its translation: CASSPAVGQETQYF.

The chain recombines TRBV18 with TRBJ1-2; perhaps TRBD1 as D (5 bases). Looked up from germline, CDR1 is KGHSH and CDR2 is LQKENI. CDR3 length: 13 residues. The ends were cut back, 3 bases at V and 3 bases at J, with 8 bases in the middle. CDR3 coding DNA: TGTGCCAGCTCACCGTCCAGGGACTATGGCTACACCTTC. Amino acid sequence: CASSPSRDYGYTF.

V gene TRBV18 combines with J gene TRBJ2-3, with 11 bases aligning to TRBD1. CDR1 is KGHSH and CDR2 is LQKENI in the germline V gene. This CDR3 is 14 amino acids long. With V trimmed by 6 bases and J by 4 bases, 3 bases remained unmatched. This chain's CDR3 is CASSQGQGADTQYF. As DNA, the CDR3 is TGTGCCAGCTCCCAGGGACAGGGGGCAGATACGCAGTATTTT.

The chain is built from TRBV7-9 and TRBJ2-3; D is possibly TRBD1 (6 bases). Germline lookup yields CDR1 SEHNR and CDR2 FQNEAQ (reference sequence). The CDR3 totals 14 residues. Trimming removed 5 bases at V and 5 bases at J, with 14 bases between. The CDR3 protein is CASSAETGRDTQYF. CDR3 sequence (DNA): TGTGCCAGCAGCGCAGAAACAGGGAGAGATACGCAGTATTTT.

The chain couples TRBV18 to TRBJ1-3, with 9 bases that match TRBD1. The junction had 6 bases not matched to a gene; V was cut back by 4 bases and J by 8 bases. The germline V gene has CDR1 KGHSH and CDR2 LQKENI. The CDR3 is made up of 14 amino acids. CDR3 DNA sequence: TGTGCCAGCTCACTAACAGGGGGCGCGGACACCATATATTTT. Translating gives CASSLTGGADTIYF.

The chain has TRBV3-1 (or the pseudogene TRBV3-2) and TRBJ2-3; TRBD2 matches 8 bases. The J segment lost 7 bases and the V segment lost 4 bases, leaving 10 bases of the junction unmatched. Germline values: CDR1 LGHDT, CDR2 YNNKEL (reference sequence). The CDR3 has 15 residues. The CDR3 is CASSRGTRGLNTQYF. The CDR3 nucleotides are TGTGCCAGCAGCCGCGGGACTAGGGGTTTAAATACGCAGTATTTT.